Below are 6 T cell receptor beta chains sequenced from a single sample in a study of CD8 T cells in ankylosing spondylitis. The antigens for these receptors are not known. TCRdb ran MiXCR on the 5' RACE reads and lists one entry per CDR3 protein. Here the sample spans approximately 500,000 distinct CDR3 sequences, 9.5% to 15% being singletons. Overall study findings and caveats: The study identified a TCR beta motif of fewer than 10 highly homologous variants that appeared characteristic of ankylosing spondylitis blood.

The sequenced material came from blood, either unsorted or a sorted T cell fraction (not recorded which). These receptors originate from a male donor with ankylosing spondylitis.

This clonotype has just a few counts. The gene calls are TRBV29-1 and TRBJ1-2, with D tentatively TRBD1 (5 bases). Per the germline V gene, CDR1 is SQVTM and CDR2 is ANQGSEA. Between the trimmed V and J ends, which lost 4 bases and 2 bases, there was a span of 11 bases. This CDR3 is built from 13 residues. The CDR3 coding sequence is TGCAGCGTTGGGGCGGGGGGGAACTATGGCTACACCTTC. The encoded protein is CSVGAGGNYGYTF.

This clonotype has only one observation. The chain couples TRBV6-5 to TRBJ2-7, with D tentatively TRBD1 or TRBD2 (7 bases each). V was shortened by 2 bases and J by 2 bases, with 16 bases between the two germline ends. The germline gives CDR1 MNHEY, CDR2 SVGAGI. The CDR3 consists of 16 residues. The CDR3 region is CASSYLRGEGTYEQYV. Written as DNA, the CDR3 is TGTGCCAGCAGTTACCTCAGGGGGGAGGGTACCTACGAGCAGTACGTC.

This clonotype came up a few times. The chain uses TRBV4-2 and TRBJ1-1; 9 bases agree with TRBD1. V shed 4 bases, J shed 3 bases, and the junction held 6 bases outside the gene matches. The germline V gene has CDR1 LGHNA and CDR2 YNFKEQ. There are 15 residues in the CDR3. The CDR3 here is CASSRDRGKDTEAFF. In DNA, the CDR3 is TGTGCCAGCAGCCGAGACAGGGGGAAGGACACTGAAGCTTTCTTT.

V is TRBV2 and J is TRBJ2-2, with 8 bases that match TRBD2. Germline assignment: CDR1 SNHLY and CDR2 FYNNEI. Unmatched junction bases numbered 10, after V lost 1 base and J lost 3 bases. The length of the CDR3 is 18 residues. Here the CDR3 DNA reads TGTGCCAGCAGTGAAGATGATAGCGGGAAGGGATACACCGGGGAGCTGTTTTTT. This translates into CASSEDDSGKGYTGELFF.

This chain links TRBV2 with TRBJ2-2; D possibly corresponds to TRBD2 (5 bases). V shed 0 bases and J shed 5 bases, with 10 bases lying between them. The germline gives CDR1 SNHLY, CDR2 FYNNEI. The CDR3 runs to 15 residues. The CDR3 DNA is TGTGCCAGCAGTGAAGCAGGTCCGGGGACCGGGGAGCTGTTTTTT. This gives the protein CASSEAGPGTGELFF.

The chain carries TRBV6-1 and TRBJ1-6; D is undetermined. Deletions cut 7 bases from V and 8 bases from J, with 15 bases between. This CDR3 spans 14 amino acids. Germline V lookup: CDR1 MNHNS, CDR2 SASEGT. CDR3 bases: TGTGCCAGCACCCCGGCGGGCCGGGATTCACCCCTCCACTTT. It yields the protein CASTPAGRDSPLHF.